The 3 T cell receptor beta chains listed next were all sequenced from one sample in a study of blood T cell repertoires in COVID-19. The method was immunoSEQ multiplex PCR; TCRdb's version includes in-frame clones alone and lacks a portion of them. The sample lists under 200,000 clones; roughly 90% were seen once. Material: peripheral blood. The receptors originated from a woman aged 55-70 years with COVID-19, enrolled during active disease.

The rearrangement joins TRBV5-1 to TRBJ1-5, with D possibly matching TRBD1 (5 bases). The CDR3 consists of 15 residues. Per the germline V gene, CDR1 is SGHRS and CDR2 is YFSETQ. V lost 0 bases, J lost 1 base, and 8 bases lay in between. CDR3 sequence (DNA): TGCGCCAGCAGCTTGGATAGGGGAAGCAATCAGCCCCAGCATTTT. It codes for CASSLDRGSNQPQHF.

The chain carries TRBV7-2 and TRBJ2-1, with TRBD2 matching over 7 bases. Trimming removed 8 bases from V and 0 bases from J; junction bases left unmatched: 7. The CDR3 spans 15 residues. Germline assignment: CDR1 SGHTA and CDR2 FQGNSA. In DNA, the CDR3 is TGTGCCAGCGCTTACTTAGCGGGCTCCTACAATGAGCAGTTCTTC. It encodes CASAYLAGSYNEQFF.

The chain couples TRBV19 to TRBJ1-1; the D gene is possibly TRBD1 (6 bases). Looked up from germline, CDR1 is LNHDA and CDR2 is SQIVND (reference sequence). The V end lost 6 bases, the J end lost 0 bases, and 17 bases lay between the germline ends. There are 16 residues in the CDR3. CDR3 bases: TGTGCCAGTAGCACGGTAATGGGACACCTGAACACTGAAGCTTTCTTT. The encoded protein is CASSTVMGHLNTEAFF.